The rows below give T cell receptor beta chains drawn from one sample of a study of T cell responses to AZD1222 COVID-19 vaccine. Assay used: immunoSEQ multiplex PCR; TCRdb lists only in-frame clones, some missing. The table includes 40,000 to 60,000 clones, approximately 79% detected once. Sequencing was performed on peripheral blood, taken on day 0 of MenACWY control vaccination. Receptors were obtained from an adult in good health. The CDR3 runs from the conserved cysteine through the conserved F or W. Each record gives: D gene, V gene, clone size, J gene, CDR3 protein, CDR3 DNA. The D gene is left open where the match is weak. Clone size is not always given. Where it is, it says once, few, many or a class for expanded clones.

D: TRBD2; V: TRBV29-1; size: once; J: TRBJ2-5; CDR3: CSVGSSGSGGETQYF; DNA: TGCAGCGTTGGATCTAGCGGGAGCGGAGGGGAGACCCAGTACTTC
D: TRBD1; V: TRBV9; size: NA; J: TRBJ2-6; CDR3: CASMGISGQDSGANVLTF; DNA: TGTGCCAGCATGGGGATAAGTGGACAGGACTCTGGGGCCAACGTCCTGACTTTC
D: NA; V: TRBV3-1/TRBV3-2; size: NA; J: TRBJ2-1; CDR3: CASSPQDGYNEQFF; DNA: TGTGCCAGCAGCCCCCAGGACGGGTACAATGAGCAGTTCTTC
D: NA; V: TRBV2; size: NA; J: TRBJ1-2; CDR3: CASSGTVNYGYTF; DNA: TGTGCCAGCAGTGGGACAGTGAACTATGGCTACACCTTC
D: NA; V: TRBV29-1; size: NA; J: TRBJ2-2; CDR3: CSVEDVGMGPGELFF; DNA: TGCAGCGTTGAAGATGTTGGTATGGGGCCCGGGGAGCTGTTTTTT
D: NA; V: TRBV28; size: NA; J: TRBJ2-7; CDR3: CASSPLEYEQYF; DNA: TGTGCCAGCAGTCCTCTGGAATACGAGCAGTACTTC
D: NA; V: TRBV29-1; size: NA; J: TRBJ2-7; CDR3: CSGEQGRAQYF; DNA: TGCAGCGGGGAACAGGGTAGGGCCCAGTACTTC
D: NA; V: TRBV18; size: NA; J: TRBJ1-2; CDR3: CASSPIGLRGDYGYTF; DNA: TGTGCCAGCTCACCAATAGGACTCAGAGGGGACTATGGCTACACCTTC
D: TRBD1; V: TRBV11-2; size: NA; J: TRBJ2-1; CDR3: CASSLAGGNNEQFF; DNA: TGTGCCAGCAGCTTAGCAGGGGGAAACAATGAGCAGTTCTTC
D: NA; V: TRBV6-6; size: NA; J: TRBJ2-4; CDR3: CASSYSQGGNIQYF; DNA: TGTGCCAGCAGTTACTCACAGGGGGGGAACATTCAGTACTTC
D: TRBD2; V: TRBV5-1; size: once; J: TRBJ2-3; CDR3: CASSLGASGPSTDTQYF; DNA: TGCGCCAGCAGCTTGGGGGCTAGCGGACCTAGCACAGATACGCAGTATTTT
D: NA; V: TRBV10-1; size: NA; J: TRBJ1-4; CDR3: CASSGGKQPNEKLFF; DNA: TGCGCCAGCAGTGGGGGCAAGCAACCTAATGAAAAACTGTTTTTT
D: NA; V: TRBV9; size: NA; J: TRBJ1-1; CDR3: CASSPSGGTDTEAFF; DNA: TGTGCCAGCAGCCCCTCGGGGGGCACCGACACTGAAGCTTTCTTT
D: TRBD1; V: TRBV6-4; size: NA; J: TRBJ1-5; CDR3: CASRTQGNGNQPQHF; DNA: TGTGCCAGCAGAACACAGGGGAACGGCAATCAGCCCCAGCATTTT
D: NA; V: TRBV5-1; size: NA; J: TRBJ2-3; CDR3: CASSNTDTQYF; DNA: TGCGCCAGTTCTAACACAGATACGCAGTATTTT
D: NA; V: TRBV9; size: NA; J: TRBJ1-2; CDR3: CASSHRTYGYTF; DNA: TGTGCCAGCAGCCACCGGACTTATGGCTACACCTTC
D: NA; V: TRBV2; size: NA; J: TRBJ1-1; CDR3: CASNRLPQGAEAFF; DNA: TGTGCCAGCAACCGACTCCCCCAAGGGGCTGAAGCTTTCTTT
D: NA; V: TRBV3-1/TRBV3-2; size: NA; J: TRBJ1-1; CDR3: CASSRDYSEAFF; DNA: TGTGCCAGCTCCCGGGACTACAGTGAAGCTTTCTTT
D: NA; V: TRBV5-1; size: NA; J: TRBJ1-2; CDR3: CASSPEGGSYGYTF; DNA: TGCGCCAGCAGCCCCGAGGGGGGAAGCTATGGCTACACCTTC
D: NA; V: TRBV18; size: NA; J: TRBJ1-1; CDR3: CASSPRVTGTEAFF; DNA: TGTGCCAGCTCACCACGGGTTACTGGGACTGAAGCTTTCTTT
D: NA; V: TRBV5-1; size: NA; J: TRBJ2-1; CDR3: CASSISRRGYRYNEQFF; DNA: TGCGCCAGCAGCATCTCTCGCCGGGGGTACCGCTACAATGAGCAGTTCTTC
D: NA; V: TRBV6-6; size: once; J: TRBJ2-5; CDR3: CASSSGETQYF; DNA: TGTGCCAGCAGCTCAGGGGAGACCCAGTACTTC
D: TRBD1; V: TRBV30; size: NA; J: TRBJ2-6; CDR3: CAWRSGTGHSGANVLTF; DNA: TGTGCCTGGAGGTCGGGGACAGGCCACTCTGGGGCCAACGTCCTGACTTTC
D: NA; V: TRBV5-1; size: NA; J: TRBJ1-4; CDR3: CASSRGGTNEKLFF; DNA: TGCGCCAGCTCTCGCGGGGGGACTAATGAAAAACTGTTTTTT
D: NA; V: TRBV7-9; size: NA; J: TRBJ1-2; CDR3: CATPSNGRDAYGYTF; DNA: TGTGCCACTCCGTCAAATGGCAGGGATGCCTATGGCTACACCTTC
D: NA; V: TRBV7-2; size: NA; J: TRBJ1-1; CDR3: CASSLQGRATEAFF; DNA: TGTGCCAGCAGCTTACAAGGGAGGGCCACTGAAGCTTTCTTT
D: NA; V: TRBV6-5; size: NA; J: TRBJ2-7; CDR3: CASSYSPGSGSRQYF; DNA: TGTGCCAGCAGTTACTCTCCGGGATCTGGGAGTCGGCAGTACTTC
D: NA; V: TRBV29-1; size: NA; J: TRBJ2-1; CDR3: CSVEDLHGMSSYNEQFF; DNA: TGCAGCGTTGAAGATCTCCACGGGATGAGCTCCTACAATGAGCAGTTCTTC
D: NA; V: TRBV30; size: NA; J: TRBJ2-3; CDR3: CAWRELDTQYF; DNA: TGTGCCTGGAGGGAATTGGATACGCAGTATTTT
D: NA; V: TRBV4-1; size: NA; J: TRBJ1-5; CDR3: CASSQRGLQEPQHF; DNA: TGCGCCAGCAGCCAAAGAGGACTCCAAGAGCCCCAGCATTTT
D: TRBD1; V: TRBV5-1; size: medium-sized; J: TRBJ1-2; CDR3: CASRREQGGISHGYTF; DNA: TGCGCCAGCAGAAGAGAACAGGGGGGAATTTCACATGGCTACACCTTC
D: NA; V: TRBV6-6; size: NA; J: TRBJ1-5; CDR3: CASSRSHDSNQPQHF; DNA: TGTGCCAGCAGTCGATCACACGATAGCAATCAGCCCCAGCATTTT
D: NA; V: TRBV30; size: few; J: TRBJ2-5; CDR3: CAWSGGFGGQETQYF; DNA: TGTGCCTGGAGTGGAGGTTTTGGGGGACAAGAGACCCAGTACTTC
D: NA; V: TRBV9; size: NA; J: TRBJ1-3; CDR3: CASSVGVFEGNTIYF; DNA: TGTGCCAGCAGCGTAGGCGTCTTCGAAGGAAACACCATATATTTT
D: NA; V: TRBV24-1; size: NA; J: TRBJ2-1; CDR3: CATSDSDPTKDWNEQFF; DNA: TGTGCCACCAGTGATTCTGACCCAACTAAGGATTGGAATGAGCAGTTCTTC
D: NA; V: TRBV25-1; size: NA; J: TRBJ2-1; CDR3: CASSEYGGHNEQFF; DNA: TGTGCCAGCAGTGAATATGGGGGGCACAATGAGCAGTTCTTC
D: TRBD1; V: TRBV6-5; size: NA; J: TRBJ2-2; CDR3: CASSYGTGVNTGELFF; DNA: TGTGCCAGCAGTTACGGGACAGGGGTGAACACCGGGGAGCTGTTTTTT
D: NA; V: TRBV7-8; size: NA; J: TRBJ2-3; CDR3: CASSWGEGTWAPTQYF; DNA: TGTGCCAGCAGCTGGGGAGAGGGCACCTGGGCTCCTACGCAGTATTTT
D: NA; V: TRBV7-2; size: NA; J: TRBJ1-5; CDR3: CASSLGGIVNQPQHF; DNA: TGTGCCAGCAGCTTAGGAGGGATCGTGAATCAGCCCCAGCATTTT
D: TRBD1; V: TRBV13; size: NA; J: TRBJ1-6; CDR3: CASSSGQGVNSPLHF; DNA: TGTGCCAGCAGCTCCGGACAGGGGGTTAATTCACCCCTCCACTTT
D: NA; V: TRBV21-1; size: NA; J: TRBJ2-7; CDR3: CASSKVVRQGAPQGVYEQYF; DNA: TGTGCCAGCAGCAAAGTAGTCCGACAGGGAGCCCCTCAGGGGGTATACGAGCAGTACTTC
D: TRBD2; V: TRBV6-6; size: NA; J: TRBJ2-1; CDR3: CASKPGLGSEQFF; DNA: TGTGCCAGCAAACCGGGACTAGGAAGTGAGCAGTTCTTC
D: TRBD2; V: TRBV5-1; size: NA; J: TRBJ2-3; CDR3: CASSLGSGVSDTQYF; DNA: TGCGCCAGCAGCTTGGGGAGCGGGGTATCAGATACGCAGTATTTT
D: NA; V: TRBV7-2; size: NA; J: TRBJ2-5; CDR3: CASSLGGSYGKTQYF; DNA: TGTGCCAGCAGCTTAGGTGGCAGCTACGGGAAGACCCAGTACTTC
D: TRBD2; V: TRBV3-1/TRBV3-2; size: few; J: TRBJ2-1; CDR3: CASSPARIAGGRRSSYNEQFF; DNA: TGTGCCAGCAGCCCTGCGAGAATAGCGGGAGGACGACGAAGCTCCTACAATGAGCAGTTCTTC
D: TRBD2; V: TRBV2; size: few; J: TRBJ2-1; CDR3: CASNHLAGGSNEQFF; DNA: TGTGCCAGCAACCACCTAGCGGGCGGTTCCAATGAGCAGTTCTTC
D: TRBD1; V: TRBV18; size: NA; J: TRBJ2-2; CDR3: CASSPQGRGTGELFF; DNA: TGTGCCAGCTCACCACAAGGCAGGGGGACCGGGGAGCTGTTTTTT
D: NA; V: TRBV30; size: NA; J: TRBJ2-7; CDR3: CAWSVQSSYEQYF; DNA: TGTGCCTGGAGTGTACAGTCATCCTACGAGCAGTACTTC
D: TRBD2; V: TRBV5-8; size: NA; J: TRBJ2-5; CDR3: CASSLNLAGKETQYF; DNA: TGTGCCAGCAGCTTGAACCTAGCGGGAAAAGAGACCCAGTACTTC
D: TRBD1; V: TRBV2; size: NA; J: TRBJ2-1; CDR3: CASTIRTGMGNEQFF; DNA: TGTGCCAGCACTATCCGGACAGGGATGGGGAATGAGCAGTTCTTC
D: NA; V: TRBV29-1; size: NA; J: TRBJ1-3; CDR3: CSVGGGTGNTIYF; DNA: TGCAGCGTTGGTGGGGGAACTGGAAACACCATATATTTT
D: TRBD1; V: TRBV27; size: once; J: TRBJ2-3; CDR3: CASSPRGLTQYF; DNA: TGTGCCAGCAGTCCCAGGGGGCTAACGCAGTATTTT
D: NA; V: TRBV28; size: NA; J: TRBJ1-5; CDR3: CASKGAANQPQHF; DNA: TGTGCCAGCAAAGGGGCCGCAAATCAGCCCCAGCATTTT